These T cell receptor beta chains were read from a single sample in a study of cytomegalovirus exposure and HLA in healthy donors. TCRdb's table, derived via immunoSEQ multiplex PCR, lists solely in-frame clones and lacks some. The sample yields 100,000 to 150,000 clones, roughly 70% seen once. Material for sequencing was PBMCs. The receptors come from a man aged 35-49 years in good health and CMV-seropositive. CDR3s include the opening cysteine and the closing phenylalanine or tryptophan. Each record gives: D gene, clone size, J gene, V gene, CDR3 DNA, CDR3 protein. The D gene is left open where the match is weak. Size is omitted from some rows. Given values are once, few, many or a class for expanded clones.

>-|-|TRBJ1-1|TRBV9
TGTGCCAGCAGCGTAACCCTAAAGCCCGATGAAGCTTTCTTT
CASSVTLKPDEAFF
>TRBD2|few|TRBJ2-1|TRBV7-2
TGTGCCAGCAGACCCGGGACTAGCGGGTTTTATGAGCAGTTCTTC
CASRPGTSGFYEQFF
>-|-|TRBJ1-3|TRBV5-1
TGCGCCAGCAGCTTGGCCTTAGGCAGGGCGGGAAACACCATATATTTT
CASSLALGRAGNTIYF
>-|-|TRBJ2-7|TRBV4-1
TGCGCCAGCAGCCAAGCCCCTATCGGGAGTAGAGAGCAGTACTTC
CASSQAPIGSREQYF
>TRBD1|-|TRBJ2-1|TRBV4-3
TGCGCCAGCAGCCAAGACAGGGGGCCCTCACTTGAGCAGTTCTTC
CASSQDRGPSLEQFF
>TRBD1|-|TRBJ1-4|TRBV28
TGTGCCAGCAGTCGTCCCGGGACAGGGAATGAAAAACTGTTTTTT
CASSRPGTGNEKLFF
>TRBD1|few|TRBJ1-2|TRBV5-1
TGCGCCAGCAGCTTGGGGGACAGGGGCGACTATGGCTACACCTTC
CASSLGDRGDYGYTF
>TRBD2|-|TRBJ2-1|TRBV19
TGTGCCAGTAGTATGGGACTAGCGGGGGTGCGACCGTTCTTC
CASSMGLAGVRPFF
>TRBD1|-|TRBJ1-2|TRBV2
TGTGCCAGCAGTCCGATACAGGGGGCTAACTATGGCTACACCTTC
CASSPIQGANYGYTF
>-|-|TRBJ2-5|TRBV7-9
TGTGCCAGCAGCTTCCGTATTAAAGAGACCCAGTACTTC
CASSFRIKETQYF
>TRBD1|-|TRBJ2-6|TRBV4-3
TGCGCCAGCAGCCGAACCGGGACAGGGTGGGCTGGGGCCAACGTCCTGACTTTC
CASSRTGTGWAGANVLTF
>TRBD1|once|TRBJ1-5|TRBV16
TGTGCCAGCAGCCAGGGGACAGGGGGTAATCAGCCCCAGCATTTT
CASSQGTGGNQPQHF
>-|once|TRBJ2-3|TRBV7-9
TGTGCCAGCAGCAGAGGGTCGGCTGGGCGGACGCAGTATTTT
CASSRGSAGRTQYF
>TRBD2|few|TRBJ2-3|TRBV7-9
TGTGCCAGCAGCGCCATCTCCATTAGCGGGGGGTGGGATACGCAGTATTTT
CASSAISISGGWDTQYF
>-|-|TRBJ2-7|TRBV11-2
TGTGCCAGCAGCTTACCAGTGTCCTACGAGCAGTACTTC
CASSLPVSYEQYF
>TRBD2|-|TRBJ2-2|TRBV4-1
TGCGCCAGCAGCCAAGAAAATGGGGGGCTAGCGGGACGTTTGACCGGGGAGCTGTTTTTT
CASSQENGGLAGRLTGELFF
>-|-|TRBJ1-1|TRBV11-2
TGTGCCAGCAGCTTTAGTTTGAACACTGAAGCTTTCTTT
CASSFSLNTEAFF
>-|-|TRBJ2-7|TRBV28
TGTGCCAGCAGTTTATTAGCAGACGCCTACGAGCAGTACTTC
CASSLLADAYEQYF
>-|-|TRBJ1-5|TRBV27
TGTGCCAGCAGCCGAAAACCGGGCAGGGGTCAGCCCCAGCATTTT
CASSRKPGRGQPQHF
>-|-|TRBJ1-5|TRBV6-4
TGTGCCAGCAGTGAGCAGGGAGGAAATCAGCCCCAGCATTTT
CASSEQGGNQPQHF
>TRBD2|-|TRBJ2-1|TRBV19
TGTGCCAGTAGTCCCCCGGGACTAGCGGTCGTGGGGCAGTTCTTC
CASSPPGLAVVGQFF
>-|few|TRBJ1-2|TRBV30
TGTGCCTGGAGCCCGGGACAAAAAACACGAAGAGGCTACACCTTC
CAWSPGQKTRRGYTF
>-|few|TRBJ1-5|TRBV6-1
TGTGCCAGCAGTGATAGTGGGCAGGGAAGGCGGCAGCCCCAGCATTTT
CASSDSGQGRRQPQHF
>-|-|TRBJ1-2|TRBV6-1
TGTGCCAGCAGTGAAGCTGAGAGGGAAACGGGCTACACCTTC
CASSEAERETGYTF
>-|-|TRBJ2-7|TRBV7-9
TGTGCCAGCACCCTCTCTTGGGGGGGCGACTACGAGCAGTACTTC
CASTLSWGGDYEQYF
>-|-|TRBJ1-1|TRBV5-1
TGCGCCAGCAGCTGGGGTCCGGGGGGGAACACTGAAGCTTTCTTT
CASSWGPGGNTEAFF
>-|-|TRBJ1-4|TRBV5-1
TGCGCCAGCAGCTTGGTTGGGCAGGTACTTAATGAAAAACTGTTTTTT
CASSLVGQVLNEKLFF
>-|-|TRBJ2-7|TRBV7-9
TGTGCCAGCAGCTTAGGGGACTCCCTCGGCCTCTACGAGCAGTACTTC
CASSLGDSLGLYEQYF
>TRBD1|-|TRBJ1-2|TRBV7-9
TGTGCCAGCAGAGGTCCGGGACAGGGGGCGGGGGGCTACACCTTC
CASRGPGQGAGGYTF
>TRBD1|-|TRBJ1-2|TRBV29-1
TGCAGCGTTGAACTGGCAGGGGGCGCGGGGGGCTACACCTTC
CSVELAGGAGGYTF
>-|-|TRBJ1-1|TRBV13
TGTGCCAGTGTCAAGGACAGATTCAACACTGAAGCTTTCTTT
CASVKDRFNTEAFF
>TRBD1|-|TRBJ2-5|TRBV27
TGTGCCAGCAGTAACAGGGGATATCAAGAGACCCAGTACTTC
CASSNRGYQETQYF
>-|-|TRBJ2-3|TRBV7-9
TGTGCCAGCAGTTTCCGGGACTTACGCACAGATACGCAGTATTTT
CASSFRDLRTDTQYF
>TRBD1|-|TRBJ2-2|TRBV19
TGTGCCAGTAGTTTAGACAGGGGTGGCGGGGAGCTGTTTTTT
CASSLDRGGGELFF
>TRBD1|-|TRBJ1-1|TRBV2
TGTGCCAGCAGCGGACAGGGGGAGCGGAACACTGAAGCTTTCTTT
CASSGQGERNTEAFF